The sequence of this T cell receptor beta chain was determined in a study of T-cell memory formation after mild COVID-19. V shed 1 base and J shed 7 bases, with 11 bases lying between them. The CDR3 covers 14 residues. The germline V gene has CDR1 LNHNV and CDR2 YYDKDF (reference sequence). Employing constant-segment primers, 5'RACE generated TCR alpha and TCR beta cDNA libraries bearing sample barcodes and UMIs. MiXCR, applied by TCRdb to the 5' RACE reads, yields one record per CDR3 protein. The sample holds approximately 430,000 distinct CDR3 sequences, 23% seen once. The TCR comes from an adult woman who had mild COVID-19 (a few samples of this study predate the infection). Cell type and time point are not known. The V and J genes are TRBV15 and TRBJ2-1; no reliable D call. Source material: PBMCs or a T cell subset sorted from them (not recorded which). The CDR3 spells CATSRAGRKNEQFF. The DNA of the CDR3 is TGTGCCACCAGCAGAGCCGGGCGGAAAAATGAGCAGTTCTTC.